One and the same sample provided the 3 T cell receptor beta chains below, sequenced in a study of beta chain features in type 1 diabetes. General study results and limits: Shortening of TCRB CDR3s, moderate but significant, appeared in all four CD4+ subsets of Type 1 diabetes patients.

For these receptors, no antigen is known. As every portion of the isolated RNA was reverse transcribed, the sequencing read expressed TCRB transcripts. The protocol was immunoSEQ multiplex PCR, while the TCRdb copy is restricted to in-frame clones and leaves out a portion. This sample has 400,000 or so clones, with over 10% found just once. Material: naive CD4+ T cells from blood. These receptors were taken from a woman aged 18-30 years with type 1 diabetes.

V is TRBV11-1 and J is TRBJ2-3, with TRBD2 as a possible D gene (6 bases). V was cut by 2 bases and J by 4 bases, with 13 bases left in between. This CDR3 is 15 amino acids long. Germline values: CDR1 SGHAT, CDR2 FQDESV (reference sequence). CDR3 region: CASSLFGGASDTQYF. The CDR3 nucleotides read TGTGCCAGCAGCTTATTCGGAGGGGCGTCAGATACGCAGTATTTT.

The CDR3 DNA is TGTGCCTGGAGTGTACAATATGGAGCGGGGACGCACAGCCCGCAGTTCTTC. Translation: CAWSVQYGAGTHSPQFF. J is TRBJ2-1 and V is TRBV30; 7 nucleotides agree with TRBD2. Unmatched junction bases numbered 20, after V lost 0 bases and J lost 12 bases. This CDR3 comprises 17 residues. Germline V lookup: CDR1 GTSNPN, CDR2 SVGIG (reference sequence).

V usage is TRBV18 and J usage is TRBJ2-7, with TRBD2 identical over 12 bases. This CDR3 has 15 amino acids. J lost 3 bases, V lost 3 bases, and 3 bases had no gene match. Germline V gives CDR1 KGHSH, CDR2 LQKENI. Written as DNA, the CDR3 is TGTGCCAGCTCACCGACTAGCGGGAGTTTCTACGAGCAGTACTTC. Residues: CASSPTSGSFYEQYF.